Presented here are 5 T cell receptor beta chains from one specimen sequenced in a study of tumor T cells in aggressive B-cell lymphoma. Clones were sequenced by immunoSEQ multiplex PCR, and TCRdb holds only the in-frame ones, with some missing. The table records about 4,900 clones, roughly 90% of them present only once. Sequenced input: tumor tissue. These receptors were obtained from an adult with diffuse large B cell lymphoma.

The chain carries TRBV7-9 and TRBJ1-1; D unresolved. Trimming pared 6 bases from V and 1 base from J, leaving 12 bases between. Germline lookup yields CDR1 SEHNR and CDR2 FQNEAQ (reference sequence). The length of the CDR3 is 14 residues. CDR3 residues: CASSRTWGNTEAFF. The CDR3 DNA sequence: TGTGCCAGCAGTCGGACTTGGGGGAACACTGAAGCTTTCTTT.

J is TRBJ2-1 and V is TRBV9; tentatively, D is TRBD2 (6 bases). The CDR3 is 17 residues long. Per germline, CDR1 SGDLS and CDR2 YYNGEE. The ends were cut back, 4 bases at V and 5 bases at J, with 22 bases in the middle. CDR3: CASSNTLRDWTDNEQFF. The CDR3 DNA follows: TGTGCCAGCAGCAACACGCTCCGGGACTGGACGGACAATGAGCAGTTCTTC.

The chain carries TRBV7-2 and TRBJ1-5; D is possibly TRBD1 (6 bases). Per germline, CDR1 SGHTA and CDR2 FQGNSA. The CDR3 is 14 residues long. Trimming took 4 bases from V and 5 from J, leaving 12 bases between them. The CDR3 loop is CASSSDRSYQPQHF. The CDR3 coding sequence is TGTGCCAGCAGCTCTGACAGGTCTTATCAGCCCCAGCATTTT. Filled out from reference TRBV7-2 and TRBJ1-5, the complete variable domain reads GAGVSQSPSNKVTEKGKDVELRCDPISGHTALYWYRQSLGQGLEFLIYFQGNSAPDKSGLPSDRFSAERTGGSVSTLTIQRTQQEDSAVYLCASSSDRSYQPQHFGDGTRLSIL.

V usage is TRBV15 and J usage is TRBJ2-1, with 7 bases identical to TRBD2. The CDR3 is 13 residues long. Looked up from germline, CDR1 is LNHNV and CDR2 is YYDKDF (reference sequence). The V and J ends lost 9 bases and 0 bases, in that order; junction bases with no gene match: 2. CDR3 bases: TGTGCCACTGCTAGCGGCTCCTACAATGAGCAGTTCTTC. Encoded protein: CATASGSYNEQFF.

The chain uses TRBV13 and TRBJ2-4; D remains ambiguous. Germline-derived CDR1 and CDR2 are PRHDT and FYEKMQ (reference sequence). V lost 9 bases and J 0 bases, leaving 12 bases between the germline ends. The CDR3 length is 14 residues. The CDR3 sequence: CASSPRGAKNIQYF. The CDR3 region has the DNA TGTGCCAGTTCCCCCCGCGGAGCCAAAAACATTCAGTACTTC.